This T cell receptor (beta chain) was recovered during a study of T cells in Graves' hyperthyroidism and ophthalmopathy. Template material for amplifying TCR beta CDR3 regions consisted of RNA transcripts. In the first-round RT-PCR of the TCR CDR3, the HTBI primer set was used. From the multiplex PCR reads, TCRdb called clonotypes with MiXCR, one entry per CDR3 protein. The sample lists 300,000 to 500,000 distinct CDR3 sequences, under 15% occurring once. Turning to this clonotype: Its antigen is unidentified.

Findings of the study overall: Blood also held most thyroid clonotypes expanded beyond 0.001.

Deletions cut 5 bases from V and 4 bases from J, with 5 bases between. The CDR3 length is 11 residues. Germline loops: CDR1 MDHEN, CDR2 SYDVKM. Sequencing was performed on blood. This receptor was identified in a woman under 40 with Graves' hyperthyroidism. The gene calls are TRBV28 and TRBJ1-2; D gene ambiguous. The CDR3 loop reads CASSPFYGYTF. The CDR3 DNA reads as TGTGCCAGCAGTCCCTTCTATGGCTACACCTTC.